Listed here are 24 T cell receptor beta chains from one sample, sequenced in a study of T cell responses to AZD1222 COVID-19 vaccine. Measured with immunoSEQ multiplex PCR; TCRdb has only the in-frame clones, and not every one. The data hold 70,000 to 90,000 clones, with roughly 90% observed a single time. This specimen consisted of peripheral blood, obtained on day 0 of AZD1222 vaccination. Receptors originate from an adult in good health.

This chain joins TRBV5-8 and TRBJ1-5, with 9 nucleotides matching TRBD1. This CDR3 spans 15 amino acids. Germline loops: CDR1 SGHTS, CDR2 YDEGEE. The V segment lost 4 bases and the J segment 4 bases; nucleotides outside the gene matches: 6. CDR3 bases: TGTGCCAGCAGCCTACGGGACAGGGTAAATCAGCCCCAGCATTTT. Its protein is CASSLRDRVNQPQHF.

The chain uses TRBV5-4 and TRBJ1-2, with D perhaps matching TRBD1 (5 bases). Trimming stripped 4 bases from V and 0 bases from J, with 13 bases between. Germline assignment: CDR1 SGHNT and CDR2 YYREEE (reference sequence). The CDR3 is made up of 15 amino acids. CDR3 loop: CASSVDSVANYGYTF. For the CDR3, the DNA is TGTGCCAGCAGCGTTGACAGTGTAGCTAACTATGGCTACACCTTC.

The chain couples TRBV6-5 to TRBJ1-5; D might be TRBD1 (6 bases). Germline V CDR1 and CDR2: MNHEY, SVGAGI. Trimming removed 2 bases at V and 7 bases at J, with 12 bases between. This CDR3 spans 14 amino acids. The chain's CDR3 is CASSYRQVSQPQHF. Here the CDR3 DNA reads TGTGCCAGCAGTTACAGACAGGTCTCGCAGCCCCAGCATTTT.

The chain employs TRBV5-1 and TRBJ2-7; D gene uncertain. Germline CDR1 is SGHRS and CDR2 is YFSETQ. The CDR3 is made up of 13 amino acids. V lost 4 bases and J lost 0, with 8 bases in between. The CDR3 sequence: CASSLAHSYEQYF. The CDR3 DNA sequence: TGCGCCAGCAGCCTTGCCCACTCCTACGAGCAGTACTTC.

This sequence joins TRBV19 and TRBJ2-7; 11 bases map to TRBD1. CDR1 is LNHDA and CDR2 is SQIVND in the germline V gene (reference sequence). The CDR3 is 17 amino acids. Unmatched junction bases numbered 13, after V lost 5 bases and J lost 4 bases. The CDR3 reads CASSPPRGTGGSYEQYF. DNA of the CDR3: TGTGCCAGTAGTCCTCCCAGGGGGACAGGGGGTTCATACGAGCAGTACTTC.

The chain recombines TRBV10-2 with TRBJ1-5; a weak D match, TRBD1 (6 bases). The CDR3 sequence is 14 residues long. Germline V gene data show CDR1 as WSHSY and CDR2 as SAAADI. V was trimmed by 0 bases and J by 5 bases, leaving 8 bases between them. Here the CDR3 DNA reads TGCGCCAGCAGTGAGTCACAGGGAGATCAGCCCCAGCATTTT. The encoded protein is CASSESQGDQPQHF.

This rearrangement joins TRBV6-2 or TRBV6-3 to TRBJ2-5; D is possibly TRBD2 (6 bases). This CDR3 has 16 amino acids. Germline V gene sequence: CDR1 MNHEY, CDR2 SVGEGT. The V and J ends lost 0 bases and 4 bases respectively, with 15 bases between them. The CDR3 DNA follows: TGTGCCAGCAGTTACTCTGGGACTTCCCACTTAGAGACCCAGTACTTC. Its translation: CASSYSGTSHLETQYF.

This sequence joins TRBV3-1 (or the pseudogene TRBV3-2) and TRBJ2-7; 11 nucleotides align to TRBD1. The CDR3 sequence is 14 residues long. The V segment lost 1 base and the J segment 6 bases; nucleotides outside the gene matches: 2. Germline CDR1 is LGHDT and CDR2 is YNNKEL (reference sequence). CDR3 residues: CASSQAGTGGEQYF. CDR3 coding DNA: TGTGCCAGCAGCCAAGCTGGGACAGGGGGCGAGCAGTACTTC.

The V and J genes are TRBV5-1 and TRBJ2-7, with TRBD2 matching 12 bases. With 3 bases clipped from V and 6 bases from J, the junction kept 4 bases outside the gene matches. Germline loops: CDR1 SGHRS, CDR2 YFSETQ. This CDR3 is built from 14 residues. For the CDR3, the DNA is TGCGCCAGCAGCTCGACTAGCGGGAGAGCCGAGCAGTACTTC. Its translation is CASSSTSGRAEQYF.

The chain recombines TRBV18 with TRBJ2-7, with 12 bases identical to TRBD2. CDR3 length equals 15 residues. The germline V gene has CDR1 KGHSH and CDR2 LQKENI. Germline trimming cut 3 bases from V and 3 bases from J; bases unmatched to any gene: 3. CDR3 loop: CASSPGLAGFYEQYF. The CDR3 coding sequence is TGTGCCAGCTCACCGGGACTAGCGGGCTTCTACGAGCAGTACTTC.

This clone came up a few times. V gene TRBV4-1 combines with J gene TRBJ1-2, with a tentative D call TRBD1 (6 bases). Trimming removed 3 bases from V and 8 bases from J, with 16 bases in between. The CDR3 totals 14 residues. Germline V gene lookup returns CDR1 MGHRA and CDR2 YSYEKL. This CDR3 reads CASSQLDRPEGYTF. Written as DNA, the CDR3 is TGCGCCAGCAGCCAGCTCGACAGGCCCGAAGGCTACACCTTC.

The chain carries TRBV3-1 (or the pseudogene TRBV3-2) and TRBJ1-2; 8 nucleotides line up with TRBD1. Germline trimming cut 2 bases from V and 2 bases from J; bases unmatched to any gene: 10. Per germline, CDR1 LGHDT and CDR2 YNNKEL (reference sequence). The CDR3 extends over 17 amino acids. CDR3 nucleotide sequence: TGTGCCAGCAGCCAAAGACCCCGGGACAGGACCAACTATGGCTACACCTTC. Translation: CASSQRPRDRTNYGYTF.

The V gene is TRBV6-1, the J gene TRBJ2-5; D is possibly TRBD1 (5 bases). Per the germline V gene, CDR1 is MNHNS and CDR2 is SASEGT. The V end lost 2 bases, the J end lost 1 base, and 20 bases lay between the germline ends. This CDR3 is built from 18 residues. The CDR3: CASSEPSRRQRPQETQYF. For the CDR3, the DNA is TGTGCCAGCAGTGAACCATCGCGGAGACAGAGACCCCAAGAGACCCAGTACTTC.

The V gene is TRBV7-8, the J gene TRBJ1-5; D unresolved. Germline-derived CDR1 and CDR2 are SGHVS and FQNEAQ. V was trimmed by 1 base and J by 6 bases, leaving 10 bases between them. This CDR3 has 14 amino acids. The CDR3: CASSLDLGSQPQHF. CDR3 in DNA: TGTGCCAGCAGCTTAGATCTGGGGTCTCAGCCCCAGCATTTT.

The chain combines TRBV29-1 with TRBJ1-1; 8 bases map to TRBD1. Germline values: CDR1 SQVTM, CDR2 ANQGSEA. V trimming: 7 bases; J trimming: 9 bases; junction bases outside the gene matches: 13. The CDR3 extends over 13 amino acids. The CDR3 DNA reads as TGCAGCGCCACTGGGACAGGAGAAGGAAAAGCTTTCTTT. Translated, it gives CSATGTGEGKAFF. Full variable domain (outside the CDR3, taken from reference TRBV29-1 and TRBJ1-1): SAVISQKPSRDICQRGTSLTIQCQVDSQVTMMFWYRQQPGQSLTLIATANQGSEATYESGFVIDKFPISRPNLTFSTLTVSNMSPEDSSIYLCSATGTGEGKAFFGQGTRLTVV.

This chain links TRBV2 with TRBJ2-1; TRBD2 agrees at 14 bases. The trim removed 6 bases at V and 0 bases at J, leaving 1 base unmatched. CDR3 length equals 16 residues. Germline CDR1 SNHLY, CDR2 FYNNEI. CDR3 sequence reads: CASRGTSGSSYNEQFF. In nucleotides, the CDR3 is TGTGCCAGCAGGGGGACTAGCGGGAGCTCCTACAATGAGCAGTTCTTC.

This clone was seen a few times. The chain joins TRBV19 to TRBJ1-2; D may be TRBD1 (6 bases). Germline V gene data show CDR1 as LNHDA and CDR2 as SQIVND (reference sequence). Trimming removed 6 bases at V and 11 bases at J, with 10 bases between. The CDR3 is 10 amino acids. The chain's CDR3 is CASRRDIYTF. For the CDR3, the DNA is TGTGCCAGTAGACGGGACATTTACACCTTC.

This clone has a single count. This chain connects TRBV2 to TRBJ2-5; 7 bases map to TRBD1. Germline assignment: CDR1 SNHLY and CDR2 FYNNEI. V dropped 2 bases and J dropped 4; count of bases not matched to a gene: 7. The CDR3 consists of 15 residues. This CDR3 reads CASSELTGIGETQYF. The DNA for the CDR3 is TGTGCCAGCAGTGAACTGACAGGGATTGGAGAGACCCAGTACTTC.

The rearrangement uses TRBV7-3 and TRBJ2-1, with a tentative D call TRBD2 (6 bases). The CDR3 loop spans 15 amino acids. Germline values: CDR1 SGHTA, CDR2 FQGTGA. With 2 bases removed from V and 4 bases from J, the gap between germline ends came to 12 bases. The CDR3 DNA reads as TGTGCCAGCAGCTTAGACCCTAGCGCTTACAATGAGCAGTTCTTC. Translated, it gives CASSLDPSAYNEQFF. Together with reference TRBV7-3 and TRBJ2-1, the CDR3 gives the full variable domain: GAGVSQTPSNKVTEKGKYVELRCDPISGHTALYWYRQSLGQGPEFLIYFQGTGAADDSGLPNDRFFAVRPEGSVSTLKIQRTERGDSAVYLCASSLDPSAYNEQFFGPGTRLTVL.

Written as DNA, the CDR3 is TGTGCCAGCAGTTACAGCTGGCGGGGCCAACACAATGAGCAGTTCTTC. This codes for CASSYSWRGQHNEQFF. The chain carries TRBV6-5 and TRBJ2-1, with D possibly being TRBD2 (6 bases). Trimming took 2 bases from V and 5 from J, leaving 16 bases between them. Germline values: CDR1 MNHEY, CDR2 SVGAGI. CDR3 length: 16 amino acids.

The rearrangement uses TRBV19 and TRBJ1-6; no clear D gene. The ends were cut back, 4 bases at V and 7 bases at J, with 17 bases in the middle. From germline, CDR1 is LNHDA and CDR2 SQIVND (reference sequence). CDR3 length equals 16 residues. The CDR3 is CASSKDQAGYNSPLHF. DNA for the CDR3: TGTGCCAGTAGTAAAGATCAGGCTGGGTACAATTCACCCCTCCACTTT. Supplemented by reference TRBV19 and TRBJ1-6, the full variable domain reads DGGITQSPKYLFRKEGQNVTLSCEQNLNHDAMYWYRQDPGQGLRLIYYSQIVNDFQKGDIAEGYSVSREKKESFPLTVTSAQKNPTAFYLCASSKDQAGYNSPLHFGNGTRLTVT.

This chain uses TRBV5-4 with TRBJ1-1, with TRBD1 identical over 7 bases. The germline V gene encodes CDR1 SGHNT and CDR2 YYREEE (reference sequence). This CDR3 region has 14 residues. Trimming at V came to 4 bases and at J to 0 bases, leaving 3 bases not matched to a gene. The CDR3 loop is CASSPGQMNTEAFF. The CDR3 DNA reads as TGTGCCAGCAGCCCGGGACAGATGAACACTGAAGCTTTCTTT.

This sequence joins TRBV5-1 and TRBJ1-3; D not certain. Trimming removed 4 bases at V and 2 bases at J, with 7 bases between. This CDR3 has 13 residues. Germline CDR1 SGHRS, CDR2 YFSETQ. The CDR3 DNA reads as TGCGCCAGCAGCCCGGGCCCTGGAAACACCATATATTTT. Its protein is CASSPGPGNTIYF.

The rearrangement joins TRBV24-1 to TRBJ2-3; 8 bases are shared with TRBD2. This CDR3 has 15 residues. CDR1 and CDR2 (germline): KGHDR, SFDVKD. The V segment lost 3 bases and the J segment 5 bases; nucleotides outside the gene matches: 6. In DNA form, the CDR3 reads TGTGCCACCAGTGATGGGCGGGGGGTCGGAGATACGCAGTATTTT. Translation gives CATSDGRGVGDTQYF.